This is a list of T cell receptor beta chains from one sample in a study of blood T cells in healthy people across ages. One entry per CDR3 protein results from TCRdb running MiXCR on the 5' RACE reads. The data show around 1,000,000 distinct CDR3 sequences, more than 30% seen once. Sequencing used blood. The receptors derive from a man aged 18 to 29 in good health. CDR3s include the opening cysteine and the closing phenylalanine or tryptophan. The D gene is left open where the match is weak. The listing skips clone size in some rows; elsewhere it reads once, few, many or a size class.

D	size	V	J	CDR3	DNA
TRBD1	few	TRBV4-3	TRBJ2-7	CASSQEGQGLRDEQYF	TGCGCCAGCAGCCAAGAGGGACAGGGGCTTCGTGACGAGCAGTACTTC
TRBD2	few	TRBV20-1	TRBJ2-5	CSARPGLVISETQYF	TGCAGTGCTAGACCGGGACTAGTGATCTCGGAGACCCAGTACTTC
.	.	TRBV28	TRBJ2-7	CASSLKSAYEQYF	TGTGCCAGCAGTTTGAAAAGCGCCTACGAGCAGTACTTC
.	.	TRBV7-3	TRBJ1-1	CASSSGEWNTEAFF	TGTGCCAGCAGCTCAGGGGAGTGGAACACTGAAGCTTTCTTT
.	few	TRBV6-1	TRBJ1-2	CASSPPGRKNSNYGYTF	TGTGCCAGCAGTCCCCCGGGACGGAAGAATTCAAACTATGGCTACACCTTC
.	.	TRBV6-5	TRBJ1-1	CASSPDGGDTEAFF	TGTGCCAGCAGTCCCGATGGTGGGGACACTGAAGCTTTCTTT
TRBD1	.	TRBV6-2/TRBV6-3	TRBJ2-5	CASSDVGQDQETQYF	TGTGCCAGCAGTGACGTGGGACAGGACCAAGAGACCCAGTACTTC
TRBD1	.	TRBV2	TRBJ1-5	CASSPLHPGQGSQPQHF	TGTGCCAGCAGCCCTCTTCACCCGGGACAGGGTTCTCAGCCCCAGCATTTT
.	.	TRBV28	TRBJ1-2	CASSGTTDYGYTF	TGTGCCAGCAGTGGGACAACCGATTATGGCTACACCTTC
.	few	TRBV29-1	TRBJ1-4	CSASPTGSNEKLFF	TGCAGCGCCTCCCCGACAGGTTCGAATGAAAAACTGTTTTTT
.	.	TRBV21-1	TRBJ1-1	CASSKFASEAFF	TGTGCCAGCAGCAAATTCGCCTCTGAAGCTTTCTTT
.	.	TRBV5-1	TRBJ2-1	CASSCTQVAYNEQFF	TGCGCCAGCAGCTGTACCCAGGTAGCCTACAATGAGCAGTTCTTC
.	.	TRBV12-3/TRBV12-4	TRBJ1-1	CASSLSDGVNTEAFF	TGTGCCAGCAGTTTAAGTGACGGAGTGAACACTGAAGCTTTCTTT
TRBD1	.	TRBV14	TRBJ1-1	CASSLMRQGNTEAFF	TGTGCCAGCAGCCTAATGAGACAGGGGAACACTGAAGCTTTCTTT
.	.	TRBV3-1	TRBJ1-6	CAGSQGPGASPLHF	TGTGCCGGCAGCCAAGGACCAGGGGCTTCACCCCTCCACTTT
.	.	TRBV20-1	TRBJ1-5	CSASTHRNQPQHF	TGCAGTGCTTCTACGCATAGGAATCAGCCCCAGCATTTT
.	few	TRBV12-3/TRBV12-4	TRBJ2-1	CASSFRPRGPTYNEQFF	TGTGCCAGCAGTTTTAGGCCGCGGGGCCCCACCTACAATGAGCAGTTCTTC
TRBD1	.	TRBV20-1	TRBJ1-1	CSAKQGFGNTEAFF	TGCAGTGCCAAACAGGGGTTTGGGAACACTGAAGCTTTCTTT
TRBD1	.	TRBV7-2	TRBJ1-1	CASSLVEDRGFGFF	TGTGCCAGCAGCTTAGTAGAGGACAGGGGGTTTGGTTTCTTT